This T cell receptor (beta chain) was captured by sequencing in a study of beta chain features in type 1 diabetes. Central memory, naive, regulatory and stem cell-like memory CD4+ cells were sorted by CD45RO/CCR7/CD25/CD127/CD95/CD27. Per germline, CDR1 SGHRS and CDR2 YFSETQ. The CDR3 has 15 residues. Unmatched junction bases numbered 0, after V lost 0 bases and J lost 1 base. The table lists this clone with a few counts. Investigators reverse transcribed all isolated RNA, so they sequenced expressed TCRB transcripts. This table comes from immunoSEQ multiplex PCR, and its TCRdb copy is limited to in-frame clones, with some not included. The sample has approximately 470,000 clones, 30% seen once.

The clonotype comes from a man aged 18 to 30 in good health. What was sequenced was naive CD4+ T cells from blood. J is TRBJ2-2 and V is TRBV5-1; TRBD1 agrees at 7 bases. The CDR3 loop reads CASSLGQGNTGELFF. DNA for the CDR3: TGCGCCAGCAGCTTGGGACAGGGGAACACCGGGGAGCTGTTTTTT.